This T cell receptor (beta chain) was captured in a study of shared clonotypes between healthy human individuals. There are 19 residues in the CDR3. Germline-derived CDR1 and CDR2 are MGHRA and YSYEKL. Trimming took 0 bases from V and 2 from J, leaving 22 bases between them. The sorted-subset replicate PCRs were given around 190 ng DNA, which is tens of thousands of T cell genomes. Generated by immunoSEQ multiplex PCR, the TCRdb table keeps only in-frame clones and is missing some. The profile covers about 960,000 clones, with 76% appearing a single time and about 1.5% taken by the ten largest. The clonotype originates from a man aged 18-30 years in good health. The sample comprised memory CD4+ T cells sorted from blood. Sample subset: CD45RA-negative fraction. This chain uses TRBV4-1 with TRBJ1-1; D remains ambiguous. This CDR3 is CASSQDRSGVLALNTEAFF. Here the CDR3 DNA reads TGCGCCAGCAGCCAAGATCGTTCGGGTGTACTCGCCCTCAACACTGAAGCTTTCTTT.